Following are 32 T cell receptor beta chains from one sample sequenced in a study of circulating and synovial CD4+ cells in juvenile arthritis. Sequenced by immunoSEQ multiplex PCR; TCRdb stores in-frame clones only, minus some. The sample holds 25,000 to 35,000 clones, just under 95% seen once. Sequences were obtained from CD4+ T cells from blood. These receptors all stem from a human donor with juvenile idiopathic arthritis.

The chain joins TRBV19 to TRBJ2-7; TRBD1 matches 9 bases. The germline V gene encodes CDR1 LNHDA and CDR2 SQIVND (reference sequence). The CDR3 length is 17 residues. Losses at the gene ends were 4 bases for V and 4 bases for J; bases not matched to a gene: 14. The CDR3 coding sequence is TGTGCCAGTAGTACTTCCGGGACAGGGTACGGAGCTTACGAGCAGTACTTC. It encodes CASSTSGTGYGAYEQYF.

This chain uses TRBV5-1 with TRBJ2-2; D may be TRBD2 (6 bases). V lost 0 bases to trimming and J lost 3 bases, with 9 bases between them. Germline CDR1 reads SGHRS; CDR2 reads YFSETQ. CDR3 length equals 15 residues. This CDR3 reads CASSLAGGYTGELFF. The CDR3 DNA follows: TGCGCCAGCAGCTTGGCTGGGGGGTACACCGGGGAGCTGTTTTTT.

This chain links TRBV19 with TRBJ2-3; D is undetermined. V was trimmed by 3 bases and J by 2 bases, leaving 9 bases between them. The CDR3 consists of 14 residues. Germline values: CDR1 LNHDA, CDR2 SQIVND (reference sequence). CDR3 in amino acids: CASSIPRVTDTQYF. As DNA, the CDR3 is TGTGCCAGTAGTATTCCCCGGGTCACAGATACGCAGTATTTT.

This chain links TRBV7-8 with TRBJ2-1; 7 positions agree with TRBD2. Trimming at V came to 5 bases and at J to 7 bases, leaving 14 bases not matched to a gene. This CDR3 has 16 residues. The germline gives CDR1 SGHVS, CDR2 FQNEAQ. The CDR3 region is CASSPRPSGIENEQFF. In DNA, the CDR3 is TGTGCCAGCAGCCCTCGTCCCAGCGGGATAGAAAATGAGCAGTTCTTC.

In the case of this clone: One junction end disagrees with the germline gene, perhaps due to a read error. In DNA, the CDR3 is TGTACCAGCAGAGACAGGGGCGCTGAAGCTTTCTTT. It is translated as CTSRDRGAEAFF. The V gene is TRBV6-6, the J gene TRBJ1-1, with 8 nucleotides matching TRBD1. Germline V gene lookup returns CDR1 MNHNY and CDR2 SVGAGI (reference sequence). This CDR3 spans 12 amino acids.

The V and J genes are TRBV5-5 and TRBJ2-7; a weak D match, TRBD2 (5 bases). Germline assignment: CDR1 SGHKS and CDR2 YYEKEE (reference sequence). V was cut by 1 base and J by 6 bases, with 17 bases left in between. The CDR3 length is 15 residues. CDR3 DNA: TGTGCCAGCAGCTTGTCTGGGCGGGCCGAGGGCGAGCAGTACTTC. This gives the protein CASSLSGRAEGEQYF.

The chain combines TRBV5-4 with TRBJ2-3; the D is unclear. Germline lookup yields CDR1 SGHNT and CDR2 YYREEE (reference sequence). V was pared by 2 bases and J by 2 bases, with 6 bases between. The CDR3 consists of 13 residues. The chain's CDR3 is CASSFSSTDTQYF. CDR3 DNA: TGTGCCAGCAGCTTCTCCTCCACAGATACGCAGTATTTT.

The chain recombines TRBV6-1 with TRBJ1-1; D is undetermined. The germline V and J ends were trimmed by 0 bases and 0 bases, with 5 bases remaining between them. The germline V gene has CDR1 MNHNS and CDR2 SASEGT. CDR3 length: 14 residues. The CDR3 region is CASSEAYMNTEAFF. For the CDR3, the DNA is TGTGCCAGCAGTGAAGCGTATATGAACACTGAAGCTTTCTTT.

CDR3 amino acids: CASKGSGKETQYF. CDR3 DNA sequence: TGTGCCAGTAAGGGTAGCGGGAAGGAGACCCAGTACTTC. The chain has TRBV19 and TRBJ2-5, with TRBD2 matching over 8 bases. Germline CDR1 and CDR2: LNHDA and SQIVND (reference sequence). V was clipped by 7 bases and J by 5 bases; unmatched bases: 6. The CDR3 has 13 residues.

The CDR3 here is CASSARGLASTGELFF. For the CDR3, the DNA is TGTGCCAGCAGCGCGCGGGGACTAGCGAGTACCGGGGAGCTGTTTTTT. This chain links TRBV7-8 with TRBJ2-2; TRBD2 matches 10 bases. J gave up 5 bases and V 5 bases, and 8 bases lay outside the gene matches. Germline V lookup: CDR1 SGHVS, CDR2 FQNEAQ. This CDR3 spans 16 amino acids.

The CDR3 region has the DNA TGTGCCAGCAGCCAAGCTCCGGTCCGGGACAGGGGTGCAGATACGCAGTATTTT. It encodes CASSQAPVRDRGADTQYF. This chain joins TRBV4-2 and TRBJ2-3, with TRBD1 identical over 10 bases. The CDR3 loop spans 18 amino acids. CDR1 is LGHNA, CDR2 YNFKEQ, per germline. After removal of 1 base from V and 4 bases from J, the junction contained 11 bases not matched to a gene.

This clone was recorded once. The CDR3 spells CASSLDGSKADTQYF. The CDR3 region has the DNA TGTGCCAGCAGCTTGGACGGGAGTAAGGCAGATACGCAGTATTTT. V gene TRBV5-8 combines with J gene TRBJ2-3; D may be TRBD2 (6 bases). V dropped 0 bases and J dropped 4 bases, with 12 bases sitting between them. CDR1 is SGHTS and CDR2 is YDEGEE in the germline V gene. This CDR3 is 15 amino acids long.

The chain recombines TRBV27 with TRBJ1-6; 7 positions match TRBD1. V was pared by 6 bases and J by 7 bases, with 12 bases of the junction left unmatched. From germline, CDR1 is MNHEY and CDR2 SMNVEV (reference sequence). The length of the CDR3 is 16 residues. The CDR3 DNA reads as TGTGCCAGCAGCCTTCGTGATGCCAGGGGGAATTCACCCCTCCACTTT. Translation gives CASSLRDARGNSPLHF.

The chain employs TRBV2 and TRBJ1-1, with D perhaps TRBD1 (5 bases). Deletions cut 5 bases from V and 3 bases from J, with 7 bases between. The CDR3 runs to 12 residues. CDR1 is SNHLY and CDR2 is FYNNEI in the germline V gene. For the CDR3, the DNA is TGTGCCAGCAGTCTCAGGGACACTGAAGCTTTCTTT. Its protein is CASSLRDTEAFF.

The chain couples TRBV28 to TRBJ2-7; D is possibly TRBD1 (8 bases). Germline V gene data show CDR1 as MDHEN and CDR2 as SYDVKM. This CDR3 is built from 14 residues. Trimming cost V 8 bases and J 6 bases, with 20 bases left between them. Written as DNA, the CDR3 is TGTGCCAGCCAAACCGCGGACAGGGAGGGCGAGCAGTACTTC. As protein: CASQTADREGEQYF.

This rearrangement joins TRBV18 to TRBJ1-1; 8 nucleotides line up with TRBD1. This CDR3 region has 16 residues. CDR1 is KGHSH, CDR2 LQKENI, per germline. The ends lost 3 bases at V and 5 bases at J; junction bases unmatched: 11. The CDR3 DNA follows: TGTGCCAGCTCACCCTTCAGGGGGCGAGGTGGAACTGAAGCTTTCTTT. It specifies CASSPFRGRGGTEAFF.

CDR3 nucleotides: TGTGCCAGCAGTGAATACAGGGCCTATGGCTACACCTTC. Protein: CASSEYRAYGYTF. This chain connects TRBV2 to TRBJ1-2; TRBD1 is a possible D gene (6 bases). V was pared by 2 bases and J by 4 bases, with 8 bases between. This CDR3 has 13 amino acids. In germline, CDR1 is SNHLY, CDR2 FYNNEI.

This chain links TRBV21-1 with TRBJ2-7; the D segment call TRBD2 is taken from the table without a DNA check. TRBV21-1 is a documented pseudogene. This CDR3 comprises 14 residues. CDR3 in amino acids: CASSKLAGGYEQYF. CDR3 nucleotides: TGTGCCAGCAGCAAACTAGCGGGAGGGTACGAGCAGTACTTC.

The chain couples TRBV9 to TRBJ2-1, with D tentatively TRBD2 (6 bases). V lost 4 bases and J 4 bases, leaving 24 bases between the germline ends. The CDR3 runs 18 residues. The V gene's germline CDR1 is SGDLS and CDR2 YYNGEE. CDR3 loop: CASSPPGDSGRSYNEQFF. For the CDR3, the DNA is TGTGCCAGCAGCCCCCCAGGCGATAGCGGAAGATCATACAATGAGCAGTTCTTC.

The chain uses TRBV18 and TRBJ1-5, with a possible D match to TRBD1 (5 bases). The CDR3 is 15 residues long. Trimming left V 0 bases short and J 3 bases short, with 9 bases between. Germline-derived CDR1 and CDR2 are KGHSH and LQKENI. The CDR3 nucleotides read TGTGCCAGCTCACCACCACAGGAGTTCAATCAGCCCCAGCATTTT. Translating gives CASSPPQEFNQPQHF. Using reference TRBV18 and TRBJ1-5 for the parts outside the CDR3, the full variable domain is NAGVMQNPRHLVRRRGQEARLRCSPMKGHSHVYWYRQLPEEGLKFMVYLQKENIIDESGMPKERFSAEFPKEGPSILRIQQVVRGDSAAYFCASSPPQEFNQPQHFGDGTRLSIL.

CDR3 region: CASSPSGTSVYEQYF. The CDR3 DNA reads TGTGCCAGCAGTCCCTCCGGGACTAGCGTCTACGAGCAGTACTTC. The V and J genes are TRBV6-5 and TRBJ2-7, with 10 bases aligning to TRBD2. Germline loops: CDR1 MNHEY, CDR2 SVGAGI. CDR3 length: 15 residues. The V segment lost 5 bases and the J segment 3 bases; nucleotides outside the gene matches: 7.

This chain uses TRBV5-1 with TRBJ1-2; D unresolved. This CDR3 is 13 amino acids long. The germline V and J ends were trimmed by 5 bases and 2 bases, with 10 bases remaining between them. The germline V gene encodes CDR1 SGHRS and CDR2 YFSETQ. Here the CDR3 reads CASSEGGNYGYTF. The CDR3 DNA follows: TGCGCCAGCAGTGAAGGAGGGAACTATGGCTACACCTTC.

This chain links TRBV9 with TRBJ1-2; no clear D gene. The germline CDR1 and CDR2 sequences are SGDLS and YYNGEE. V lost 0 bases, J lost 9 bases, and 18 bases lay in between. CDR3 size: 15 residues. This chain's CDR3 is CASSVVISGTGSYTF. The CDR3, as DNA: TGTGCCAGCAGCGTAGTTATTTCTGGCACCGGGAGCTACACCTTC.

V and J are TRBV14 and TRBJ2-1; D is perhaps TRBD2 (6 bases). The length of the CDR3 is 13 residues. With 4 bases removed from V and 4 bases from J, the gap between germline ends came to 8 bases. CDR1 and CDR2 from the germline V gene are SGHDN and FVKESK. CDR3 sequence reads: CASSRGVYNEQFF. In DNA form, the CDR3 reads TGTGCCAGCAGCCGCGGGGTGTACAATGAGCAGTTCTTC. The whole variable domain, filled in from reference TRBV14 and TRBJ2-1, reads EAGVTQFPSHSVIEKGQTVTLRCDPISGHDNLYWYRRVMGKEIKFLLHFVKESKQDESGMPNNRFLAERTGGTYSTLKVQPAELEDSGVYFCASSRGVYNEQFFGPGTRLTVL.

CDR3 nucleotides: TGTGCCAGCCTGGACAGGGCGTCTGGGGCCAACGTCCTGACTTTC. Protein product: CASLDRASGANVLTF. The rearrangement links TRBV28 to TRBJ2-6, with 8 bases lining up with TRBD1. This CDR3 contains 15 residues. J was trimmed by 1 base and V by 8 bases; bases with no gene match: 4. Looked up from germline, CDR1 is MDHEN and CDR2 is SYDVKM. The complete variable domain, with remaining parts taken from reference TRBV28 and TRBJ2-6, reads DVKVTQSSRYLVKRTGEKVFLECVQDMDHENMFWYRQDPGLGLRLIYFSYDVKMKEKGDIPEGYSVSREKKERFSLILESASTNQTSMYLCASLDRASGANVLTFGAGSRLTVL.

This chain connects TRBV18 to TRBJ2-1; 12 nucleotides match TRBD2. J gave up 6 bases and V 2 bases, and 5 bases lay outside the gene matches. The CDR3 is 16 residues long. Per germline, CDR1 KGHSH and CDR2 LQKENI. In DNA form, the CDR3 reads TGTGCCAGCTCACCATCCCTAGCGGGAGGGCCCAATGAGCAGTTCTTC. Translation gives CASSPSLAGGPNEQFF.

The CDR3 spells CASSPGQGSEQYF. The CDR3, as DNA: TGTGCCAGCTCACCCGGACAGGGATCGGAGCAGTACTTC. The V and J genes are TRBV18 and TRBJ2-7; 8 bases match TRBD1. The CDR3 sequence is 13 residues long. Germline CDR1 is KGHSH and CDR2 is LQKENI. V trimming: 3 bases; J trimming: 7 bases; junction bases outside the gene matches: 5.

V gene TRBV6-1 combines with J gene TRBJ2-7; 12 positions agree with TRBD1. CDR3 size: 16 residues. Germline loops: CDR1 MNHNS, CDR2 SASEGT. The junction had 6 bases not matched to a gene; V was cut back by 2 bases and J by 4 bases. The DNA for the CDR3 is TGTGCCAGCAGTGAACTGGGGACAGGGGGCGAGTACGAGCAGTACTTC. It is translated as CASSELGTGGEYEQYF.

The rearrangement joins TRBV6-5 to TRBJ2-1; 7 bases fit TRBD2. V lost 8 bases to trimming and J lost 2 bases; unmatched junction nucleotides: 9. The length of the CDR3 is 15 residues. Germline CDR1 is MNHEY and CDR2 is SVGAGI. The CDR3 loop is CASWARGRAYNEQFF. The CDR3 coding sequence is TGTGCCAGCTGGGCCCGGGGGAGGGCCTACAATGAGCAGTTCTTC.

This sequence joins TRBV2 and TRBJ2-7; 7 bases align to TRBD1. Germline V CDR1 and CDR2: SNHLY, FYNNEI. V lost 3 bases to trimming and J lost 7 bases; unmatched junction nucleotides: 12. This CDR3 is built from 15 residues. CDR3 region: CASSEVAGGPVEQYF. The CDR3 bases are TGTGCCAGCAGTGAGGTGGCAGGGGGACCTGTGGAGCAGTACTTC.

The chain is built from TRBV9 and TRBJ1-3; TRBD1 agrees at 7 bases. The germline CDR1 and CDR2 sequences are SGDLS and YYNGEE. Losses at the gene ends were 0 bases for V and 0 bases for J; bases not matched to a gene: 3. The CDR3 has 16 amino acids. CDR3 in amino acids: CASSVGGQFSGNTIYF. As DNA, the CDR3 is TGTGCCAGCAGCGTAGGGGGACAGTTCTCTGGAAACACCATATATTTT.

The chain is built from TRBV18 and TRBJ2-1, with D possibly being TRBD1 (5 bases). V was clipped by 2 bases and J by 9 bases, with 14 bases between them. The CDR3 covers 14 residues. CDR1 and CDR2 (germline): KGHSH, LQKENI. CDR3 DNA: TGTGCCAGCTCACCAGCAGGGTCGGGCACTGAGCAGTTCTTC. Its protein product is CASSPAGSGTEQFF.